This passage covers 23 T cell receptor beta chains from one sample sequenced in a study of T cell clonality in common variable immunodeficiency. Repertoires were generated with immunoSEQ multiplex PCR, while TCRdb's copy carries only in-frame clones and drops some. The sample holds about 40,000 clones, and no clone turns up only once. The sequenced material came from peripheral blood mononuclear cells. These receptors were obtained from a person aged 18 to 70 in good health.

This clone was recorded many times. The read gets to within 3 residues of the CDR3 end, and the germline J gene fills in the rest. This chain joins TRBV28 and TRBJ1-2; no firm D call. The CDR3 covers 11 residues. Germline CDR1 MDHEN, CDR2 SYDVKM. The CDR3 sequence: CASNTREGYTF. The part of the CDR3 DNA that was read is TGTGCCAGCAACACCAGAGAAGGC.

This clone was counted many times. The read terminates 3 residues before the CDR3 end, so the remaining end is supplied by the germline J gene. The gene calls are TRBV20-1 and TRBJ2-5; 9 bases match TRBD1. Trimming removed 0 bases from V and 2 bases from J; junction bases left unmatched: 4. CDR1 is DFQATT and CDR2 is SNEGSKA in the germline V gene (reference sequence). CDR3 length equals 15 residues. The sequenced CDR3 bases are TGCAGTGCTAGAGATCCGGACAGGGGTCAAGAGACC. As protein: CSARDPDRGQET. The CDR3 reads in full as CSARDPDRGQETQYF.

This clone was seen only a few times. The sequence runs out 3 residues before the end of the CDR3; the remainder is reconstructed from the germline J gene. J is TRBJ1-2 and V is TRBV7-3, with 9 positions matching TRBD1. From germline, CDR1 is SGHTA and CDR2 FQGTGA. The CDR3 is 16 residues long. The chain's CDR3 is CASSLRGQGSENDYTF. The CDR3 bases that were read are TGTGCCAGCAGCTTGCGGGGACAGGGAAGTGAGAATGAC.

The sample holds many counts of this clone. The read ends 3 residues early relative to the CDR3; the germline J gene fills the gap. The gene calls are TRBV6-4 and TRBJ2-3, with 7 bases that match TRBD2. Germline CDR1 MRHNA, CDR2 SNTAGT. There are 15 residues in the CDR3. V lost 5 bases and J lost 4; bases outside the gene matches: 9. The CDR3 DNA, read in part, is TGTGCCAGCAGTCCCTCTAATGGGGGGGCAGATACG. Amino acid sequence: CASSPSNGGADT. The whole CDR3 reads CASSPSNGGADTQYF.

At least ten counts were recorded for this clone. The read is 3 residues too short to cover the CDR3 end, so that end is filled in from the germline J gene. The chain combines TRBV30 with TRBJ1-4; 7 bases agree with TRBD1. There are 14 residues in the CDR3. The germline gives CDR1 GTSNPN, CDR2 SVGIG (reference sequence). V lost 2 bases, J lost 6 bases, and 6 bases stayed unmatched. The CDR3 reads CAWSTTGLDEKLFF. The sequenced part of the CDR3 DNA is TGTGCCTGGAGTACGACAGGGCTGGATGAAAAA.

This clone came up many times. The CDR3 bases that were read are TGTGCCAGCAGTCTACTAGCGGGAGGAATCTCCTACGAG. This codes for CASSLLAGGISYE. The whole CDR3 protein is CASSLLAGGISYEQYF. V and J are TRBV6-2 or TRBV6-3 and TRBJ2-7, with 12 nucleotides matching TRBD2. The missing CDR3 end, 3 residues past where the read stops, is filled in from the germline J gene. The germline V gene encodes CDR1 MNHEY and CDR2 SVGEGT. The CDR3 has 16 amino acids. Germline trimming cut 5 bases from V and 0 bases from J; bases unmatched to any gene: 5.

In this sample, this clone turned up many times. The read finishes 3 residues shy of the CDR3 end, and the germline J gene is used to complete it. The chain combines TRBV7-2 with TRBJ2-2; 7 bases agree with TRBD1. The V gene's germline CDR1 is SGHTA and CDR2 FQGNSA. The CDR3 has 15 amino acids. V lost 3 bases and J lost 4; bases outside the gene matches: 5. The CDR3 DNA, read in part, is TGTGCCAGCAGCTTGACAGGGCCTGGCACCGGGGAG. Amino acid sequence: CASSLTGPGTGE. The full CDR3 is CASSLTGPGTGELFF.

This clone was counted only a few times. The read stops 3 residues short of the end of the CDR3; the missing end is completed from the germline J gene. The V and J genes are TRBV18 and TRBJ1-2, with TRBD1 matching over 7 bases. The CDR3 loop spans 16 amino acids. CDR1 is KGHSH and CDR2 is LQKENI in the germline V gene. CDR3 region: CASSPMMAGGLYDYTF. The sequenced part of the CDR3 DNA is TGTGCCAGCTCACCAATGATGGCAGGGGGATTGTACGAC.

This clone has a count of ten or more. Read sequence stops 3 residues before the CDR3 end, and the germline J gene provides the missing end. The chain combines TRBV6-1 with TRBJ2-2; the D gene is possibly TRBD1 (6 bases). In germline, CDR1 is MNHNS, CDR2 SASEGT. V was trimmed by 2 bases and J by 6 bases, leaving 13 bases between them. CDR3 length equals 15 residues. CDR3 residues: CASSENRVSAGELFF. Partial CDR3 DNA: TGTGCCAGCAGTGAAAACAGGGTTAGTGCCGGGGAG.

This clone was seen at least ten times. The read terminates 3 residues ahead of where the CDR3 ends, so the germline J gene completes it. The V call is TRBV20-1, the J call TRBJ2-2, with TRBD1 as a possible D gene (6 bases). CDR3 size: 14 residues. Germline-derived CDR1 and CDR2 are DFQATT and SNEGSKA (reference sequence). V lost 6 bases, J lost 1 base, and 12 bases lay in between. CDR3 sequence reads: CSAGDILNTGELFF. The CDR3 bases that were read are TGCAGTGCCGGGGACATATTGAACACCGGGGAG.

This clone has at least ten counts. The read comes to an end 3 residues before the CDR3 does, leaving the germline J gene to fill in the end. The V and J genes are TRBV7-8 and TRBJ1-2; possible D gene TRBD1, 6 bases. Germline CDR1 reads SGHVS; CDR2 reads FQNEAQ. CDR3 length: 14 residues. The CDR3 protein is CASSLLVTGTGYTF. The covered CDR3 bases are TGTGCCAGCAGCTTATTGGTCACAGGGACGGGC. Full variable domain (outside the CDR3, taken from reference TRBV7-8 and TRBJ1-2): GAGVSQSPRYKVAKRGQDVALRCDPISGHVSLFWYQQALGQGPEFLTYFQNEAQLDKSGLPSDRFFAERPEGSVSTLKIQRTQQEDSAVYLCASSLLVTGTGYTFGSGTRLTVV.

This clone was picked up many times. The CDR3 is CASSPTSDSRGYTF. Incomplete CDR3 DNA: TGTGCCAGCAGCCCAACGTCCGACAGTAGGGGC. The gene calls are TRBV5-4 and TRBJ1-2; perhaps TRBD1 as D (5 bases). Sequencing ends 3 residues short of the CDR3 end; the germline J gene provides the rest. The CDR3 runs to 14 residues. Germline lookup yields CDR1 SGHNT and CDR2 YYREEE (reference sequence).

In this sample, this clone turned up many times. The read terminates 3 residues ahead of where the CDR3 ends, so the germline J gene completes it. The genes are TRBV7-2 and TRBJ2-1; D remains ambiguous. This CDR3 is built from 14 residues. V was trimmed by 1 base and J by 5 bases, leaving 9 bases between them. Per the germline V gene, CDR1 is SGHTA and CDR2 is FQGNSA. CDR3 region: CASSLGSLHNEQFF. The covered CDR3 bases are TGTGCCAGCAGCTTAGGTTCACTTCACAATGAG. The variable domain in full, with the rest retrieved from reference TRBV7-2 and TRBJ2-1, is GAGVSQSPSNKVTEKGKDVELRCDPISGHTALYWYRQSLGQGLEFLIYFQGNSAPDKSGLPSDRFSAERTGGSVSTLTIQRTQQEDSAVYLCASSLGSLHNEQFFGPGTRLTVL.

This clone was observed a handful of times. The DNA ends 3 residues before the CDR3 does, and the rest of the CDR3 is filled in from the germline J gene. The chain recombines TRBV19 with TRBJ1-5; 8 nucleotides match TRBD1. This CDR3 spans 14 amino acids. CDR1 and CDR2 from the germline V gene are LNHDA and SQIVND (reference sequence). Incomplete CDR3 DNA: TGTGCCAGTAGATCGACAGGGGAGGCAGATCCC. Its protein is CASRSTGEADP. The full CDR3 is CASRSTGEADPQHF.

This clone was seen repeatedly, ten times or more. The CDR3 protein is CASSLSGQYNEKLFF. The CDR3 DNA, read in part, is TGTGCCAGCAGCTTATCGGGACAGTATAATGAAAAA. This chain connects TRBV7-8 to TRBJ1-4; TRBD1 agrees at 7 bases. The CDR3 end is not reached by the read, which stops 3 residues before it; the germline J gene fills it in. The CDR3 sequence is 15 residues long. With V trimmed by 2 bases and J by 4 bases, 4 bases remained unmatched. Germline V CDR1 and CDR2: SGHVS, FQNEAQ.

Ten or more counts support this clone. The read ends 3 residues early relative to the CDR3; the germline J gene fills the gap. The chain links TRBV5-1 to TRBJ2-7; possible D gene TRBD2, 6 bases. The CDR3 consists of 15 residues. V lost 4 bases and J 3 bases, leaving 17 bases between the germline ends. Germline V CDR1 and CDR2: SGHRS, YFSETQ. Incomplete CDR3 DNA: TGCGCCAGCAGCCACGGACTAACTGGAGACTACGAG. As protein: CASSHGLTGDYE. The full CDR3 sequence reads CASSHGLTGDYEQYF.

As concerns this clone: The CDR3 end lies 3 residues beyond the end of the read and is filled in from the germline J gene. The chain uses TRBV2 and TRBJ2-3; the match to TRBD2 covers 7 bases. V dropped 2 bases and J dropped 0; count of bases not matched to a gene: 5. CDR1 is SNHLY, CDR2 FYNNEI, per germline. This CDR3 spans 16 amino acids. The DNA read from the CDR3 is TGTGCCAGCAGTGAATTCCAGCGGGATAGCACAGATACG. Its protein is CASSEFQRDSTDT. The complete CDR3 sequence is CASSEFQRDSTDTQYF.

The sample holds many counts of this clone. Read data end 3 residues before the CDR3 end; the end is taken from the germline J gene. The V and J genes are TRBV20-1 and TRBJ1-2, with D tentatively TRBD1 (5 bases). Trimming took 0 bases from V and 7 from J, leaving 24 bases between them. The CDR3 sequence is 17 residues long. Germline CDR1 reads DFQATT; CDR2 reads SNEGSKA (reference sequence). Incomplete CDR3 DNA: TGCAGTGCTAGAGATAGAGGGCGTTCATTCACCCAGGGTGGC. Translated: CSARDRGRSFTQGG. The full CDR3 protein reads CSARDRGRSFTQGGYTF.

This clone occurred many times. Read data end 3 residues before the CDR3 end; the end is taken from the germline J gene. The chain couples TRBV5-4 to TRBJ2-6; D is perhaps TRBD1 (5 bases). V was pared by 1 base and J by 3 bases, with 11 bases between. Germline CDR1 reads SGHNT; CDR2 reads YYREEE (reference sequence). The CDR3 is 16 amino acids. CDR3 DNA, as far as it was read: TGTGCCAGCAGCTTGTTAGGGGCTGGTGGGGCCAACGTC. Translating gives CASSLLGAGGANV. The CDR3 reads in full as CASSLLGAGGANVLTF. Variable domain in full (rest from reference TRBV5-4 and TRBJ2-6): ETGVTQSPTHLIKTRGQQVTLRCSSQSGHNTVSWYQQALGQGPQFIFQYYREEENGRGNFPPRFSGLQFPNYSSELNVNALELDDSALYLCASSLLGAGGANVLTFGAGSRLTVL.

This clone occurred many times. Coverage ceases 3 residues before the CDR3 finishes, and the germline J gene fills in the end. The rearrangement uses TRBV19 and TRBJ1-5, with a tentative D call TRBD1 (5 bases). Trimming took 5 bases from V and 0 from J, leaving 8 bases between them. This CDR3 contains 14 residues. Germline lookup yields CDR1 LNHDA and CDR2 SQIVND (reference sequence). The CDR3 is CASSVQGSNQPQHF. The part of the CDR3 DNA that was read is TGTGCCAGTAGTGTCCAGGGTAGCAATCAGCCC.

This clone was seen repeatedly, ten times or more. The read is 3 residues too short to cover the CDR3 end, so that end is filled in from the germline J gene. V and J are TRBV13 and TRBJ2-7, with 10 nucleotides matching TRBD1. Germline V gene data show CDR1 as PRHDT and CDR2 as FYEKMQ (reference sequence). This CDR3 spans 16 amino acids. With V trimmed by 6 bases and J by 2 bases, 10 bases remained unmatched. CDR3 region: CASSPVRGTGAYEQYF. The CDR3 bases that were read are TGTGCCAGCAGTCCTGTTCGAGGGACAGGGGCCTACGAG. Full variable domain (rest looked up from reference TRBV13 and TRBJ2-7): AAGVIQSPRHLIKEKRETATLKCYPIPRHDTVYWYQQGPGQDPQFLISFYEKMQSDKGSIPDRFSAQQFSDYHSELNMSSLELGDSALYFCASSPVRGTGAYEQYFGPGTRLTVT.

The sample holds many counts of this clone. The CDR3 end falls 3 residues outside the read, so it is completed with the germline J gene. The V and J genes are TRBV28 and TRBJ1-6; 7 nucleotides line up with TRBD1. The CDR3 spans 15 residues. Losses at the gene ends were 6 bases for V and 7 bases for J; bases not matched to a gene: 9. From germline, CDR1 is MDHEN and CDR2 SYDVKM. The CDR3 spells CASSPARGFNSPLHF. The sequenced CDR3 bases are TGTGCCAGCAGCCCCGCCAGGGGGTTCAATTCACCC.

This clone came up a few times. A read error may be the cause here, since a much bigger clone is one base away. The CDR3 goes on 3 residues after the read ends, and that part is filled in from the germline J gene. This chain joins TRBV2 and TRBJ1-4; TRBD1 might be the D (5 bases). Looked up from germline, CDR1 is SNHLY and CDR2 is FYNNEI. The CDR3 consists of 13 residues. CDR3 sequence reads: CATRGSGANVLFF. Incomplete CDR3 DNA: TGTGCCACCCGGGGGTCTGGGGCCAACGTA.